The clone carrying this TCR beta chain has ten or more counts. Its cognate antigen is unknown. TCRdb re-derived calls from the RACE reads in MiXCR, one entry per CDR3 protein. The sample consists of more than 250,000 distinct CDR3 sequences, over 8% of them appearing once. The sample's time point: pre-sensitization, week 0. The treatment denotes: therapeutic diphenylcyclopropenone sensitization with weekly scalp DPC. The authors extracted total RNA from unfractionated whole blood. The entry originates in a study of human T cells and chemical hapten exposure. The wider study: In the roughly 24-week study, patients were dosed weekly with diphenylcyclopropenone on the scalp throughout. Patches with 0.01% DPC went on the upper back, and the tests were read at 6 days. General study results and limits: Expanded TCR sets contained significantly more large CDR3 similarity clusters than controls.

Germline values: CDR1 MGHDK, CDR2 SYGVNS. Trimming removed 5 bases at V and 10 bases at J, with 12 bases between. The CDR3 consists of 13 residues. The chain recombines TRBV25-1 with TRBJ1-6; D is perhaps TRBD1 (6 bases). The TCR was taken from a middle-aged woman with alopecia areata. Some clones in this sample may be carry-over from other donors' samples. Sequencing was performed on whole blood, taken in connection with sensitization to the hapten diphenylcyclopropenone (DPC). The CDR3 reads CASSTQDSSPLHF. The DNA for the CDR3 is TGTGCCAGCAGTACCCAGGACAGCTCACCCCTCCACTTT. Supplemented by reference TRBV25-1 and TRBJ1-6, the full variable domain reads EADIYQTPRYLVIGTGKKITLECSQTMGHDKMYWYQQDPGMELHLIHYSYGVNSTEKGDLSSESTVSRIRTEHFPLTLESARPSHTSQYLCASSTQDSSPLHFGNGTRLTVT.